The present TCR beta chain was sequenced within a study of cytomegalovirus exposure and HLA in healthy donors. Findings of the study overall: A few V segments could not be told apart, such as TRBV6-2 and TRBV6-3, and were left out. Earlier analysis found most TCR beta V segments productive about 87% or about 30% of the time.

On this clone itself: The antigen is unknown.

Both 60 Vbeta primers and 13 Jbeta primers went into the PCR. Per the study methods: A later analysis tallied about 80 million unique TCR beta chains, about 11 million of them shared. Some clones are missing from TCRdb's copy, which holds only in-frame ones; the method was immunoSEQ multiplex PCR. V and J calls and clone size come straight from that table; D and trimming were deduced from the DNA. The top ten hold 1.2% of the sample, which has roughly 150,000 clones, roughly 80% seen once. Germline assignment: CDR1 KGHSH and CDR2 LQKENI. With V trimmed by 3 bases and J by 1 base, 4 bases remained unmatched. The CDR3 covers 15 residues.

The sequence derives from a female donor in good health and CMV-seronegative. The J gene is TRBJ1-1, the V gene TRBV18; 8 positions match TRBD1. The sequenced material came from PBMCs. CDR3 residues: CASSPRTGTNTEAFF. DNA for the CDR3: TGTGCCAGCTCACCTCGGACAGGGACGAACACTGAAGCTTTCTTT. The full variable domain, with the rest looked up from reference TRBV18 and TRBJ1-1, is NAGVMQNPRHLVRRRGQEARLRCSPMKGHSHVYWYRQLPEEGLKFMVYLQKENIIDESGMPKERFSAEFPKEGPSILRIQQVVRGDSAAYFCASSPRTGTNTEAFFGQGTRLTVV.